The clone carrying this T cell receptor beta chain was picked up a small number of times. Its antigen remains unknown. This record comes from a study of response to subunit inactivated influenza vaccine. Points from the study as a whole: Few additional T cells are recruited per seasonal influenza vaccination, authors suggested.

V was cut by 7 bases and J by 4 bases, with 6 bases left in between. This CDR3 has 11 amino acids. From germline, CDR1 is MNHEY and CDR2 SVGAGI. Using its own MiXCR run on the RT-PCR reads, TCRdb lists one record per CDR3 protein. The sample holds about 570,000 distinct CDR3 sequences, roughly 10% seen once. The sequences come from PBMCs from blood, collected on the day of vaccination. This chain joins TRBV6-5 and TRBJ2-3; D uncertain. The clonotype comes from a man aged 45-65 years who received an inactivated influenza vaccine. CDR3 in DNA: TGTGCCAGCAAGTGGGCAGATACGCAGTATTTT. This translates into CASKWADTQYF.